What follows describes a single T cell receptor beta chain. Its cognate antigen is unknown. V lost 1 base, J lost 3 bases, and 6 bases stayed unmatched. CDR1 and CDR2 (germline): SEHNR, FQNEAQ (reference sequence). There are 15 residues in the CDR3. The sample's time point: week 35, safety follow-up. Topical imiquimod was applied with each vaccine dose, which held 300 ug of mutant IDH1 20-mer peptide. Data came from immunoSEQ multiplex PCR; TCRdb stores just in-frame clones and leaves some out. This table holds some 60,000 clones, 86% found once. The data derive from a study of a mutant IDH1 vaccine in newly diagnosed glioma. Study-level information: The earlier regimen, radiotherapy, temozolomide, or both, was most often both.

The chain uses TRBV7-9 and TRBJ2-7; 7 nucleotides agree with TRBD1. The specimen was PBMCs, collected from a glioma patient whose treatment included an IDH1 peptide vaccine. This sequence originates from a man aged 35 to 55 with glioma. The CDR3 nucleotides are TGTGCCAGCAGCTTAGGAATCGGACAGGACTACGAGCAGTACTTC. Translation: CASSLGIGQDYEQYF.